This T cell receptor beta chain was sequenced for a study of naive and memory T cell subsets. Findings and limits, study-wide: This RNA-based method may be sensitive to activation-related transcript changes.

A UMI-containing oligonucleotide was joined by 3' ligation to the TCR cDNA template. Whole-blood samples were 2.5 to 3 ml of peripheral blood from healthy adult volunteers. Cells were not sorted; total RNA input targeted about 1 to 1000 ng. V was clipped by 5 bases and J by 1 base, with 11 bases between them. Germline V lookup: CDR1 SQVTM, CDR2 ANQGSEA. The CDR3 sequence is 13 residues long. Ligated cDNA underwent four rounds of PCR with nested alpha and beta constant region primers and SP2. For blood and skin samples, reverse transcription used TCR alpha and beta constant primers. Using its own MiXCR run on the 5' RACE reads, TCRdb lists one record per CDR3 protein. Here the sample spans about 56,000 distinct CDR3 sequences, over 6% being singletons. Worth noting for this clonotype: Its antigen remains unidentified.

This chain links TRBV29-1 with TRBJ1-1; unclear D gene. The receptor was isolated from a female donor in good health. The CDR3 coding sequence is TGCAGCGTTTGGCTACCCACGAACACTGAAGCTTTCTTT. This translates into CSVWLPTNTEAFF.